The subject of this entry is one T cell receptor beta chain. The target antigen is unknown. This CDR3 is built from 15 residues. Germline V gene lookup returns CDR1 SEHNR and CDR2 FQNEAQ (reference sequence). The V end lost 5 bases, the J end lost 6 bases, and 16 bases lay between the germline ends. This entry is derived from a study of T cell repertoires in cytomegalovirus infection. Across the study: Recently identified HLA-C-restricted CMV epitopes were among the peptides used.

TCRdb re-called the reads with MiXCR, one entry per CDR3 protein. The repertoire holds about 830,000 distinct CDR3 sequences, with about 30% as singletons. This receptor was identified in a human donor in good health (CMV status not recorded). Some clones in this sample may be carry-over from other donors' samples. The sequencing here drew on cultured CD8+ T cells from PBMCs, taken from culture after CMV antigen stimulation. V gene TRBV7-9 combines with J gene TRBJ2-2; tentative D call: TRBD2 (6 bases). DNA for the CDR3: TGTGCCAGCAGCCTAGGCGGAGGACTACCCGGGGAGCTGTTTTTT. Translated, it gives CASSLGGGLPGELFF.